This TCR beta chain came from a study of human T cells and chemical hapten exposure. Whole-study context: A patient group, mainly female, showed alopecia areata, totalis or universalis. Study-wide findings and caveats: High-frequency TCRs, those above 1 in 1000, stayed the same after DPC sensitization.

Time point described: patch test 1, 2 weeks after DPC sensitization. This sample's treatment: therapeutic diphenylcyclopropenone sensitization with weekly scalp DPC. The study enrolled 18 to 70-year-old alopecia patients suitable for DPC. With respect to this clonotype: Its antigen is currently unknown. A much larger clone sits a single nucleotide away, making a read error possible.

From the RACE reads, TCRdb called clonotypes with MiXCR, one entry per CDR3 protein. The repertoire includes about 80,000 distinct CDR3 sequences, roughly 7.2% of them detected once, and 1.5% to 1.8% sits in the top ten. The CDR3 spans 11 residues. Germline values: CDR1 SQVTM, CDR2 ANQGSEA. The chain has TRBV29-1 and TRBJ2-3; unclear D gene. The material was whole blood, obtained in connection with sensitization to the hapten diphenylcyclopropenone (DPC). The receptor was derived from a woman in her twenties or thirties with alopecia areata. Some clones in this sample may be carry-over from other donors' samples. The CDR3 here is CGLAGRDTQYF. Written as DNA, the CDR3 is TGCGGCCTCGCTGGCCGAGATACGCAGTATTTT.